A single sample is the source of the 16 T cell receptor beta chains below, sequenced in a study of blood T cell repertoires in COVID-19. Clones were read by immunoSEQ multiplex PCR, and TCRdb kept only the in-frame ones, dropping some. The sample comprises around 160,000 clones, around 85% of which are singletons, and approximately 10% rests with the top ten. Sequencing was done on a sample of peripheral blood. The source of these receptors is a man aged 55 to 69 with active or convalescent COVID-19.

The chain employs TRBV5-6 and TRBJ2-7; 8 bases are a match to TRBD1. V lost 4 bases to trimming and J lost 4 bases; unmatched junction nucleotides: 10. Germline loops: CDR1 SGHDT, CDR2 YYEEEE. CDR3 length: 15 residues. The CDR3 sequence: CASSVRDRNPYEQYF. As DNA, the CDR3 is TGTGCCAGCAGCGTCCGGGACAGGAATCCTTACGAGCAGTACTTC.

CDR3 region: CASSLGGGQYEQYF. CDR3 bases: TGTGCCAGCAGCCTAGGGGGGGGCCAGTACGAGCAGTACTTC. J is TRBJ2-7 and V is TRBV28; tentatively, D is TRBD2 (7 bases). Germline-derived CDR1 and CDR2 are MDHEN and SYDVKM. V dropped 6 bases and J dropped 4 bases, with 16 bases sitting between them. This CDR3 is built from 14 residues.

V usage is TRBV19 and J usage is TRBJ2-2; 10 bases match TRBD2. The CDR3 extends over 16 amino acids. V was pared by 10 bases and J by 0 bases, with 8 bases of the junction left unmatched. Germline V gene data show CDR1 as LNHDA and CDR2 as SQIVND (reference sequence). CDR3 protein: CATRGAGGPNTGELFF. The CDR3, as DNA: TGTGCCACCAGAGGAGCGGGAGGGCCGAACACCGGGGAGCTGTTTTTT. The full variable domain, rest sourced from reference TRBV19 and TRBJ2-2, is DGGITQSPKYLFRKEGQNVTLSCEQNLNHDAMYWYRQDPGQGLRLIYYSQIVNDFQKGDIAEGYSVSREKKESFPLTVTSAQKNPTAFYLCATRGAGGPNTGELFFGEGSRLTVL.

V and J are TRBV7-9 and TRBJ2-3, with TRBD2 matching over 14 bases. This CDR3 is 17 amino acids long. Per germline, CDR1 SEHNR and CDR2 FQNEAQ (reference sequence). Unmatched junction bases numbered 7, after V lost 3 bases and J lost 5 bases. CDR3 region: CASSFATSGGAGDTQYF. The CDR3 region has the DNA TGTGCCAGCAGCTTTGCGACTAGCGGGGGGGCAGGAGATACGCAGTATTTT.

The rearrangement links TRBV25-1 to TRBJ2-7; D unresolved. Trimming shortened V by 2 bases and J by 2 bases, and 13 bases separated the two germline ends. The CDR3 spans 15 residues. Germline V gives CDR1 MGHDK, CDR2 SYGVNS. CDR3 sequence: CASSEPGHSTYEQYF. In DNA, the CDR3 is TGTGCCAGCAGTGAACCAGGTCACTCCACCTACGAGCAGTACTTC.

This chain connects TRBV12-5 to TRBJ2-3; D possibly corresponds to TRBD2 (6 bases). V lost 6 bases and J 4 bases, leaving 11 bases between the germline ends. The CDR3 spans 13 residues. The germline V gene encodes CDR1 LGHNT and CDR2 FRNRAP. CDR3 sequence (DNA): TGTGCTAGTGGGGCCGGGGGTTCAGATACGCAGTATTTT. Residues: CASGAGGSDTQYF. The full variable domain, its missing parts supplied by reference TRBV12-5 and TRBJ2-3, is DARVTQTPRHKVTEMGQEVTMRCQPILGHNTVFWYRQTMMQGLELLAYFRNRAPLDDSGMPKDRFSAEMPDATLATLKIQPSEPRDSAVYFCASGAGGSDTQYFGPGTRLTVL.

The V call is TRBV3-1 (or the pseudogene TRBV3-2), the J call TRBJ2-1, with D unresolved. The CDR3 totals 14 residues. Germline V CDR1 and CDR2: LGHDT, YNNKEL (reference sequence). Trimming removed 2 bases at V and 8 bases at J, with 13 bases between. The CDR3 reads CASSQRLLIDEQFF. The CDR3 coding sequence is TGTGCCAGCAGCCAACGATTACTGATCGATGAGCAGTTCTTC.

The table lists this clone with a few counts. The J gene is TRBJ2-7, the V gene TRBV3-1 (or the pseudogene TRBV3-2); D is undetermined. The CDR3 is 14 amino acids. V was shortened by 0 bases and J by 7 bases, with 13 bases between the two germline ends. Germline V gene lookup returns CDR1 LGHDT and CDR2 YNNKEL (reference sequence). The CDR3 protein is CASSQDDWNGEQYF. CDR3 coding DNA: TGTGCCAGCAGCCAAGACGACTGGAACGGAGAGCAGTACTTC.

This clone was detected only a few times. The chain recombines TRBV24-1 with TRBJ2-1; 12 nucleotides line up with TRBD2. V gave up 3 bases and J gave up 4 bases; unmatched junction bases: 18. CDR3 length: 21 amino acids. Germline values: CDR1 KGHDR, CDR2 SFDVKD. The CDR3 loop is CATSDRPRLAGGSGKYNEQFF. The DNA for the CDR3 is TGTGCCACCAGTGATCGGCCGAGGCTAGCGGGAGGGTCAGGGAAGTACAATGAGCAGTTCTTC.

The V call is TRBV18, the J call TRBJ2-3, with D hard to call. V was trimmed by 0 bases and J by 2 bases, leaving 15 bases between them. This CDR3 contains 17 residues. Per germline, CDR1 KGHSH and CDR2 LQKENI. The CDR3 is CASSPPRVASLTDTQYF. In DNA form, the CDR3 reads TGTGCCAGCTCACCACCCCGGGTAGCTTCTCTCACAGATACGCAGTATTTT.

The chain combines TRBV5-1 with TRBJ1-4; D may be TRBD1 (5 bases). Germline V gene lookup returns CDR1 SGHRS and CDR2 YFSETQ. Trimming removed 1 base at V and 0 bases at J, with 10 bases between. This CDR3 spans 16 amino acids. The CDR3: CASSLMTDATNEKLFF. The CDR3 DNA follows: TGCGCCAGCAGCTTGATGACAGACGCAACTAATGAAAAACTGTTTTTT.

The rearrangement uses TRBV15 and TRBJ2-1; a possible D gene is TRBD1 (6 bases). Deletions cut 0 bases from V and 7 bases from J, with 10 bases between. CDR1 LNHNV and CDR2 YYDKDF come from the germline V gene (reference sequence). The CDR3 is 14 amino acids. The chain's CDR3 is CATSRDNRVNEQFF. CDR3 DNA sequence: TGTGCCACCAGCAGAGATAACAGGGTAAATGAGCAGTTCTTC. Full variable domain (rest looked up from reference TRBV15 and TRBJ2-1): DAMVIQNPRYQVTQFGKPVTLSCSQTLNHNVMYWYQQKSSQAPKLLFHYYDKDFNNEADTPDNFQSRRPNTSFCFLDIRSPGLGDTAMYLCATSRDNRVNEQFFGPGTRLTVL.

The V gene is TRBV5-1, the J gene TRBJ2-3; 7 positions agree with TRBD1. The CDR3 loop spans 15 amino acids. Germline assignment: CDR1 SGHRS and CDR2 YFSETQ. With V trimmed by 4 bases and J by 1 base, 6 bases remained unmatched. Here the CDR3 reads CASSPGQEGTDTQYF. CDR3 nucleotide sequence: TGCGCCAGCAGCCCCGGACAGGAAGGCACAGATACGCAGTATTTT. The whole variable domain, remainder taken from reference TRBV5-1 and TRBJ2-3, is KAGVTQTPRYLIKTRGQQVTLSCSPISGHRSVSWYQQTPGQGLQFLFEYFSETQRNKGNFPGRFSGRQFSNSRSEMNVSTLELGDSALYLCASSPGQEGTDTQYFGPGTRLTVL.

This clone was seen once. As DNA, the CDR3 is TGTGCCAGCAGCTTAGCTCAGCTAGCGACCCACAGGGAGACCCAGTACTTC. Protein: CASSLAQLATHRETQYF. This rearrangement joins TRBV7-9 to TRBJ2-5; D is possibly TRBD2 (6 bases). The CDR3 extends over 17 amino acids. The germline gives CDR1 SEHNR, CDR2 FQNEAQ (reference sequence). The ends were cut back, 0 bases at V and 5 bases at J, with 19 bases in the middle.

This clone was detected only a few times. The chain couples TRBV28 to TRBJ2-7, with a possible D match to TRBD2 (6 bases). Trimming pared 2 bases from V and 1 base from J, leaving 9 bases between. The CDR3 is 14 amino acids. In germline, CDR1 is MDHEN, CDR2 SYDVKM. The CDR3 protein is CASSLRGRSYEQYF. The CDR3 DNA follows: TGTGCCAGCAGTTTACGGGGGAGGTCCTACGAGCAGTACTTC.

This clone was observed a few times. This chain links TRBV12-3 or TRBV12-4 with TRBJ2-7; D perhaps matches TRBD2 (5 bases). The CDR3 has 12 amino acids. V was clipped by 6 bases and J by 7 bases, with 13 bases between them. In nucleotides, the CDR3 is TGTGCCAGCAGCCGAGGGCCCGCAGAGCAGTACTTC. This gives the protein CASSRGPAEQYF.